This TCR beta chain came from a study of early T cells in non-severe SARS-CoV-2 infection. TCRdb itself ran the 5' RACE reads through MiXCR, one entry per CDR3 protein. The sample includes approximately 90,000 distinct CDR3 sequences, around a sixth of them seen just once. The source was whole blood, collected at baseline. The sequence was collected from an adult who was a healthcare worker with PCR-confirmed SARS-CoV-2 infection or an uninfected control (not recorded which).

For the CDR3, the DNA is TGTGCCAGCAGTTACTCGACGGGTGCCCACGAGCAGTACTTC. Translating gives CASSYSTGAHEQYF. This chain uses TRBV6-2 or TRBV6-3 with TRBJ2-7; D is unresolved. The V end was cut by 0 bases, the J end by 5 bases, with 11 bases between. Germline V gives CDR1 MNHEY, CDR2 SVGEGT. This CDR3 region has 14 residues.